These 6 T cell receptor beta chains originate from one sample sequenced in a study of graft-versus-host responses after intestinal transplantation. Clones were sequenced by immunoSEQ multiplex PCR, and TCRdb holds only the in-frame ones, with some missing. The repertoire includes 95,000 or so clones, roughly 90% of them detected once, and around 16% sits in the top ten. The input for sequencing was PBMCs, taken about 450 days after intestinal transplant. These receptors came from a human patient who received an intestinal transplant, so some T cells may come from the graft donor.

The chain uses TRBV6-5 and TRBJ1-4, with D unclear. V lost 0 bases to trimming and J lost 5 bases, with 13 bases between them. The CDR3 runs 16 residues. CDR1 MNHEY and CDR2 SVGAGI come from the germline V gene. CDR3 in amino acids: CASSYSISVGNEKLFF. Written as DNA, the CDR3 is TGTGCCAGCAGTTACTCGATATCCGTTGGAAATGAAAAACTGTTTTTT.

CDR3 sequence: CASSLSIDTEAFF. In nucleotides, the CDR3 is TGTGCCAGCAGTTTATCGATCGACACTGAAGCTTTCTTT. The chain combines TRBV27 with TRBJ1-1; D remains ambiguous. Germline assignment: CDR1 MNHEY and CDR2 SMNVEV (reference sequence). This CDR3 contains 13 residues. Trimming shortened V by 0 bases and J by 3 bases, and 5 bases separated the two germline ends.

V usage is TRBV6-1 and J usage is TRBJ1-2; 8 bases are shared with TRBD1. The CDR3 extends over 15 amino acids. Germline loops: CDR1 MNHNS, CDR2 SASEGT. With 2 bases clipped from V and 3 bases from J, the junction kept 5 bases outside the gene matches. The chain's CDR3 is CASSERTGPYYGYTF. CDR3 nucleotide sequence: TGTGCCAGCAGTGAAAGGACAGGGCCCTACTATGGCTACACCTTC.

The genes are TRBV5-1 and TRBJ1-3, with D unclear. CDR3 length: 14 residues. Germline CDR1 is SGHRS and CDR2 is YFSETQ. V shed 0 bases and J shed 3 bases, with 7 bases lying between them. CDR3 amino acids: CASSLDGVGNTIYF. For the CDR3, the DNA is TGCGCCAGCAGCTTGGATGGCGTTGGAAACACCATATATTTT.

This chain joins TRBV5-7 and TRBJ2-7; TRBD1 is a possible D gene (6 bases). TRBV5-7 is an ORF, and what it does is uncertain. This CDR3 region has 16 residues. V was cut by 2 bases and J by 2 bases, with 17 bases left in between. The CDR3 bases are TGTGCCAGCAGCTTACTCCAGGGGACGTCGGCCTACGAGCAGTACTTC. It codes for CASSLLQGTSAYEQYF.

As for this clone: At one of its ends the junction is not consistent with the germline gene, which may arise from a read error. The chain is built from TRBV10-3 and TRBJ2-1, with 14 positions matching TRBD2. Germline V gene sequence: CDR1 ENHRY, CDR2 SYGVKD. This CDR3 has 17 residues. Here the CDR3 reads CAVSPGLAGGPVDEQFF. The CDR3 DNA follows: TGTGCCGTCAGCCCCGGACTAGCGGGGGGCCCGGTTGATGAGCAGTTCTTC.